The 2 T cell receptor beta chains below come from one sample, sequenced in a study of PD-L1 blockade in urothelial cancer. The sample's time point: pretreatment peripheral blood. Libraries were prepared by immunoSEQ multiplex PCR; TCRdb keeps only in-frame clonotypes and omits some of them. The table has some 66,000 clones, roughly 86% seen once. Sequencing was performed on PBMCs, taken around atezolizumab (anti-PD-L1) treatment. These receptors came from a man aged 55 to 69 with urothelial cancer.

The J gene is TRBJ1-6, the V gene TRBV5-1; 7 bases map to TRBD1. Germline lookup yields CDR1 SGHRS and CDR2 YFSETQ. The CDR3 extends over 14 amino acids. With 0 bases clipped from V and 10 bases from J, the junction kept 4 bases outside the gene matches. The CDR3 nucleotides read TGCGCCAGCAGCTTGGCGCAGGGGGAGTCACCCCTCCACTTT. Protein sequence: CASSLAQGESPLHF.

The V call is TRBV14, the J call TRBJ1-6, with 9 bases aligning to TRBD1. Germline V gives CDR1 SGHDN, CDR2 FVKESK. The CDR3 runs to 15 residues. V shed 5 bases, J shed 7 bases, and the junction held 6 bases outside the gene matches. This CDR3 reads CASSGGTGRNSPLHF. The CDR3 region has the DNA TGTGCCAGCAGCGGGGGGACAGGGCGCAATTCACCCCTCCACTTT.